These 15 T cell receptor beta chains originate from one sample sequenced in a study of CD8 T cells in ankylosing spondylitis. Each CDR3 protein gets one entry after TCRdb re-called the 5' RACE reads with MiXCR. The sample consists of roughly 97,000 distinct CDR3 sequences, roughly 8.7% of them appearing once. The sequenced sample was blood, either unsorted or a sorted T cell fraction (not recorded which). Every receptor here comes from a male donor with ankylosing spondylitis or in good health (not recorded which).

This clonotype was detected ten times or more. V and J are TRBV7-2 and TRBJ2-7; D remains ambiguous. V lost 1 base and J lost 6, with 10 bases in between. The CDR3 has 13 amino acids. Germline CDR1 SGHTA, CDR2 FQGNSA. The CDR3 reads CASSLVGLAEQYF. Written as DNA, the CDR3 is TGTGCCAGCAGCTTAGTTGGTTTAGCCGAGCAGTACTTC.

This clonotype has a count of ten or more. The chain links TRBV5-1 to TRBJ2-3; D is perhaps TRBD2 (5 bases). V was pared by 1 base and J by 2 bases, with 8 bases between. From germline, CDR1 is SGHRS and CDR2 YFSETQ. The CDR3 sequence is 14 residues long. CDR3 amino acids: CASSLQRPTDTQYF. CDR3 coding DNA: TGCGCCAGCAGCTTGCAGCGGCCCACAGATACGCAGTATTTT.

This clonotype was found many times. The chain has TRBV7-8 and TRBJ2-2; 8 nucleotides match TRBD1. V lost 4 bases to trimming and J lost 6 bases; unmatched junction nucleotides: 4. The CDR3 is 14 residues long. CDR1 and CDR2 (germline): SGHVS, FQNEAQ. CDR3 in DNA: TGTGCCAGCAGCTCGGACAGGGAGGCCGGGGAGCTGTTTTTT. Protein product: CASSSDREAGELFF.

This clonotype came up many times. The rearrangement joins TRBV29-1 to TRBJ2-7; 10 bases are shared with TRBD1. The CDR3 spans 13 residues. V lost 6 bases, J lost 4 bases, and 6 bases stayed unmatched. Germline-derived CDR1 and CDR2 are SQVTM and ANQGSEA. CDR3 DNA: TGCAGCGTCCTGGGACAGGGGACGTACGAGCAGTACTTC. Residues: CSVLGQGTYEQYF.

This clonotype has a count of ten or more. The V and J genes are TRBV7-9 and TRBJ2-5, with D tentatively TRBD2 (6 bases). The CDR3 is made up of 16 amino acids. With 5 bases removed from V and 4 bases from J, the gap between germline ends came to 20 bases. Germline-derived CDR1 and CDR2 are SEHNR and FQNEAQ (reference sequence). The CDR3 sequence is CASSARLVSEGETQYF. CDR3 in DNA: TGTGCCAGCAGCGCTCGACTAGTCTCGGAAGGAGAGACCCAGTACTTC.

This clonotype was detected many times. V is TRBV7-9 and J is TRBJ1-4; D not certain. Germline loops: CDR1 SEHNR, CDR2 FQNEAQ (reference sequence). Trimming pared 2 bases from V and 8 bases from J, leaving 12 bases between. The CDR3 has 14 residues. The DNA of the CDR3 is TGTGCCAGCAGCTTACGGGGAGAAGGCGAAAAACTGTTTTTT. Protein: CASSLRGEGEKLFF.

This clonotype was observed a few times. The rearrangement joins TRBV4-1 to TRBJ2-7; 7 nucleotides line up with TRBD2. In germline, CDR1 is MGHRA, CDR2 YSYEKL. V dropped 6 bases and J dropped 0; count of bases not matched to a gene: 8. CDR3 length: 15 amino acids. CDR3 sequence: CASRVQAGSSYEQYF. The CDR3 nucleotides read TGCGCCAGCAGGGTCCAAGCGGGGAGCTCCTACGAGCAGTACTTC.

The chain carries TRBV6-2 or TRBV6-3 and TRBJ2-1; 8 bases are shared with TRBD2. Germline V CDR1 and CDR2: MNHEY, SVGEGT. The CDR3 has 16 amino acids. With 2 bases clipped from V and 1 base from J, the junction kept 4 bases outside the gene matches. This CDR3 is CASSYLGGGSYNEQFF. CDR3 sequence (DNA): TGTGCCAGCAGTTACCTAGGCGGGGGGTCCTACAATGAGCAGTTCTTC.

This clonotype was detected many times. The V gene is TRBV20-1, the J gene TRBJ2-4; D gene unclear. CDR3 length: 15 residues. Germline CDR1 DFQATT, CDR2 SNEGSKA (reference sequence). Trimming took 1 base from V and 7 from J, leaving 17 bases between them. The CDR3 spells CSARALEGPGNIQYF. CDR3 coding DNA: TGCAGTGCTAGAGCCCTGGAAGGGCCAGGTAACATTCAGTACTTC.

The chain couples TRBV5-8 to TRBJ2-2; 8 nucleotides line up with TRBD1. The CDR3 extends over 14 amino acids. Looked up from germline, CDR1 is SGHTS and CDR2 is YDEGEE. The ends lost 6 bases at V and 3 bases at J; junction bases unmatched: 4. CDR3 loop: CASNVDRDTGELFF. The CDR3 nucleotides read TGTGCCAGCAACGTGGACAGGGACACCGGGGAGCTGTTTTTT.

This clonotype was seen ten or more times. CDR3 in DNA: TGTGCCATCACGGGCGCCCTCAATGAGCAGTTCTTC. Residues: CAITGALNEQFF. This rearrangement joins TRBV10-3 to TRBJ2-1, with D hard to call. The CDR3 runs 12 residues. V lost 7 bases to trimming and J lost 6 bases, with 10 bases between them. Germline V gives CDR1 ENHRY, CDR2 SYGVKD.

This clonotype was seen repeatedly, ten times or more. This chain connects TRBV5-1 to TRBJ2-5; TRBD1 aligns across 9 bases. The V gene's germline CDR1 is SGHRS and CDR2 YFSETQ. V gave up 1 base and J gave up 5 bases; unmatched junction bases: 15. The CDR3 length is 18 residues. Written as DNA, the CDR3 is TGCGCCAGCAGCTTGAGGGACAGGGATGTGTATGGTGACGAGACCCAGTACTTC. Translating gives CASSLRDRDVYGDETQYF.

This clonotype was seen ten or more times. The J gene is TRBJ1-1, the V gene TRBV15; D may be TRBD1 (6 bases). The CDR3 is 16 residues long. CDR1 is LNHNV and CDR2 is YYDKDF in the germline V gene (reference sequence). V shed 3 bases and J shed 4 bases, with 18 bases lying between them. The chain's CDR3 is CATSREGGSGGTEAFF. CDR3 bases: TGTGCCACCAGCAGGGAGGGGGGGTCTGGCGGCACTGAAGCTTTCTTT.

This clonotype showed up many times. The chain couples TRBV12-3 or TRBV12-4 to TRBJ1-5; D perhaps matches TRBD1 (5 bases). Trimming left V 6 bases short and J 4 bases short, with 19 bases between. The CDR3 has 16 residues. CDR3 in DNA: TGTGCCAGCAGCCCGAAAGGGGCAGTAGGGAATCAGCCCCAGCATTTT. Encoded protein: CASSPKGAVGNQPQHF.

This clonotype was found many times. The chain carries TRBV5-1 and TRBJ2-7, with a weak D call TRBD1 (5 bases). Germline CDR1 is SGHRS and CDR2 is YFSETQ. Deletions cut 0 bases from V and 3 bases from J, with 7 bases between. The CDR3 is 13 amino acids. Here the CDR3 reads CASSLGTLYEQYF. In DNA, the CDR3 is TGCGCCAGCAGCTTGGGGACACTCTACGAGCAGTACTTC.